This TCR beta chain was documented in a study of T cell responses to AZD1222 COVID-19 vaccine. Some clones are missing from TCRdb's copy, which holds only in-frame ones; the method was immunoSEQ multiplex PCR. The sample has about 110,000 clones; 82% are singletons. Remarks on this clone: Antigen: not known.

Study-wide results and limits: Most donors were white British, females outnumbered males, and clonal diversity was possibly underestimated. The span of vaccine-associated CD4 TCRs extended across spike, with dominance at 160-218 and 743-854. Nearly half of unique spike-specific TCRs reportedly avoided B.1.351 and B.1.1.7 mutated regions. Vaccination with two AZD1222 doses was followed by a rise in Spike-specific TCR breadth and depth.

V shed 6 bases and J shed 0 bases, with 13 bases lying between them. The CDR3 is 15 residues long. The germline V gene has CDR1 MGHRA and CDR2 YSYEKL. The J gene is TRBJ2-3, the V gene TRBV4-1; weak D call: TRBD1 (5 bases). The TCR comes from an adult in good health. Material: peripheral blood, obtained on day 0 of AZD1222 vaccination. As DNA, the CDR3 is TGCGCCAGCAGAGGGGCAGGCGGCAGCACAGATACGCAGTATTTT. Protein product: CASRGAGGSTDTQYF.